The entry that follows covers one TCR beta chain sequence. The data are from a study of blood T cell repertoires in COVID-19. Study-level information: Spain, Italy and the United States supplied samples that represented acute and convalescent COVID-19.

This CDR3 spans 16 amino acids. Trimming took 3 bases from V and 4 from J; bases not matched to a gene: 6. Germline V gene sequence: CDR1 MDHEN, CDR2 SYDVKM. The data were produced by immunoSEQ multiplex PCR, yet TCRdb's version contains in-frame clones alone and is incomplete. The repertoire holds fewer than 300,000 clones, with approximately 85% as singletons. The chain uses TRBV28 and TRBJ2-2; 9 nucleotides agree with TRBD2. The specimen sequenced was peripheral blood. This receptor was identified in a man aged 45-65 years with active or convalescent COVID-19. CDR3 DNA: TGTGCCAGCAGTTTTGTTAGCGGGAGCGGCACCGGGGAGCTGTTTTTT. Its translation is CASSFVSGSGTGELFF.